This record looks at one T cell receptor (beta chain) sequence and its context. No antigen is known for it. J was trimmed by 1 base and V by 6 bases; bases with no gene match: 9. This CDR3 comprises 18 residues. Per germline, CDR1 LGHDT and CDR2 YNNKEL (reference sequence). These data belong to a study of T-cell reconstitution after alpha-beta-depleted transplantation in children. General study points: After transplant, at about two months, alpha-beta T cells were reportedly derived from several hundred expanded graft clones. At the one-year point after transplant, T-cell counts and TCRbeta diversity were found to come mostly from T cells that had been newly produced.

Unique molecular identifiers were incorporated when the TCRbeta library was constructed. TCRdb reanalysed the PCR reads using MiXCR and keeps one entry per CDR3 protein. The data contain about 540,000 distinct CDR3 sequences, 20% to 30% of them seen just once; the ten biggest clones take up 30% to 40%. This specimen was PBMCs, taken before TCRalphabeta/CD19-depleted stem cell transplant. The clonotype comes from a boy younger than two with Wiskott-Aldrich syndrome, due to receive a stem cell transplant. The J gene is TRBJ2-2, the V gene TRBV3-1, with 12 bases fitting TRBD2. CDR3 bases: TGTGCCAGCAGTAGACTAGCGGGAGCCGTAAGGAACACCGGGGAGCTGTTTTTT. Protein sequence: CASSRLAGAVRNTGELFF.